These 14 T cell receptor beta chains share one sample of origin, sequenced in a study of T cells after yellow fever vaccination (dated by TCRdb to between 2018 and 2020). The treatment or condition label, as the study defines it: live attenuated yellow fever vaccine strain. Receptor amplification or capture employed 5' RACE. The instrument given in TCRdb is Illumina NovaSeq 6000. The raw public reads went through TCRdb reprocessing: fastp at Q25, MiXCR clone calling, in-frame beta chains kept. Rows with one shared CDR3 protein collapse into an entry with the most common genes and DNA. This sample comprises 150,000 to 200,000 distinct CDR3 sequences, around 9.7% of them detected only once. The ten biggest clones cover roughly a third of the sample. The specimen was CD8+ T cells sorted from PBMCs, collected 45 days after the yellow fever booster vaccination. The receptors stem from a man between 18 and 29 years old who received the YFV17D yellow fever vaccine.

For this clonotype: It may be a read error: a sequence one base away is much more abundant. V and J are TRBV29-1 and TRBJ2-2, with D possibly TRBD2 on 5 matching bases. The germline gives CDR1 SQVTM, CDR2 ANQGSEA. This CDR3 comprises 11 residues. The CDR3 protein is CSVRFLGELIF. Written as DNA, the CDR3 is TGCAGCGTTAGATTTCTCGGGGAGCTGATTTTT.

The chain uses TRBV4-3 and TRBJ2-1; the D is unclear. Germline CDR1 is LGHNA and CDR2 is YSLEER. V dropped 0 bases and J dropped 10 bases, with 13 bases sitting between them. The CDR3 is 14 amino acids. In DNA, the CDR3 is TGCGCCAGCAGCCAAGATTCTATGAACTCCGAGCAGTTCTTC. It translates to CASSQDSMNSEQFF.

V gene TRBV18 combines with J gene TRBJ2-3; D gene ambiguous. Per germline, CDR1 KGHSH and CDR2 LQKENI. This CDR3 comprises 13 residues. V lost 3 bases and J 1 base, leaving 5 bases between the germline ends. The DNA of the CDR3 is TGTGCCAGCTCACCGGTCCGCACAGATACGCAGTATTTT. Encoded protein: CASSPVRTDTQYF.

This clonotype was picked up a small number of times. The rearrangement links TRBV9 to TRBJ2-3; 9 bases agree with TRBD2. CDR3 length: 15 residues. The germline V gene has CDR1 SGDLS and CDR2 YYNGEE. The J segment lost 4 bases and the V segment lost 3 bases, leaving 6 bases of the junction unmatched. The CDR3 DNA is TGTGCCAGCAGCGGTAGCGGGGGCAGCGCAGATACGCAGTATTTT. Its translation: CASSGSGGSADTQYF.

This clonotype was recorded at least ten times. The J gene is TRBJ1-6, the V gene TRBV4-3; D gene unclear. The CDR3 is made up of 19 amino acids. Trimming shortened V by 2 bases and J by 0 bases, and 17 bases separated the two germline ends. Per germline, CDR1 LGHNA and CDR2 YSLEER. The CDR3 DNA reads as TGCGCCAGCAGCCAACGTTCCAGAGGTCTGGGCTCCTATAATTCACCCCTCCACTTT. It specifies CASSQRSRGLGSYNSPLHF.

This clonotype was seen only a few times. The chain joins TRBV6-6 to TRBJ2-4, with D possibly TRBD2 on 6 matching bases. Germline V CDR1 and CDR2: MNHNY, SVGAGI (reference sequence). Trimming cost V 0 bases and J 15 bases, with 12 bases left between them. The CDR3 has 12 amino acids. The CDR3 protein is CASSYSGGLGYF. The CDR3 nucleotides read TGTGCCAGCAGTTACTCGGGGGGACTTGGGTACTTC.

The table lists this clonotype with a few counts. V gene TRBV27 combines with J gene TRBJ1-5; D perhaps matches TRBD1 (6 bases). The CDR3 consists of 18 residues. Looked up from germline, CDR1 is MNHEY and CDR2 is SMNVEV (reference sequence). The ends were cut back, 5 bases at V and 0 bases at J, with 20 bases in the middle. The CDR3 here is CASSPRAGADYSNQPQHF. The CDR3 DNA follows: TGTGCCAGCAGTCCAAGGGCAGGGGCGGACTATAGCAATCAGCCCCAGCATTTT.

This rearrangement joins TRBV30 to TRBJ1-1; D is unresolved. This CDR3 is built from 11 residues. V shed 4 bases and J shed 1 base, with 4 bases lying between them. Germline loops: CDR1 GTSNPN, CDR2 SVGIG (reference sequence). In DNA, the CDR3 is TGTGCCTGGACCAGGAACACTGAAGCTTTCTTT. It specifies CAWTRNTEAFF.

This clonotype was detected ten times or more. J is TRBJ2-7 and V is TRBV7-9, with TRBD1 matching 8 bases. V trimming: 4 bases; J trimming: 4 bases; junction bases outside the gene matches: 3. From germline, CDR1 is SEHNR and CDR2 FQNEAQ (reference sequence). The length of the CDR3 is 13 residues. The CDR3 reads CASSSGTGYEQYF. CDR3 nucleotide sequence: TGTGCCAGCAGCTCGGGGACAGGTTACGAGCAGTACTTC.

This clonotype turned up a few times. V is TRBV4-1 and J is TRBJ2-5; D uncertain. The V and J ends lost 0 bases and 2 bases respectively, with 7 bases between them. This CDR3 contains 14 residues. Germline loops: CDR1 MGHRA, CDR2 YSYEKL. Here the CDR3 reads CASSQDGWQETQYF. In DNA, the CDR3 is TGCGCCAGCAGCCAAGACGGGTGGCAAGAGACCCAGTACTTC.

This clonotype has a handful of counts. V and J are TRBV9 and TRBJ2-3, with D tentatively TRBD1 or TRBD2 (5 bases each). This CDR3 comprises 17 residues. Germline CDR1 reads SGDLS; CDR2 reads YYNGEE. The V gene lost 1 base and the J gene lost 2 bases, with 17 bases spanning the gap. CDR3 in DNA: TGTGCCAGCAGCGTATGGTCGGGGCCAACCCCCACAGATACGCAGTATTTT. It specifies CASSVWSGPTPTDTQYF. The full variable domain, rest sourced from reference TRBV9 and TRBJ2-3, is DSGVTQTPKHLITATGQRVTLRCSPRSGDLSVYWYQQSLDQGLQFLIQYYNGEERAKGNILERFSAQQFPDLHSELNLSSLELGDSALYFCASSVWSGPTPTDTQYFGPGTRLTVL.

The chain joins TRBV6-5 to TRBJ1-2, with D possibly TRBD1 on 5 matching bases. Trimming stripped 0 bases from V and 7 bases from J, with 9 bases between. This CDR3 has 13 residues. Germline CDR1 reads MNHEY; CDR2 reads SVGAGI. DNA of the CDR3: TGTGCCAGCAGTTACTCGAGGGGCGTTGGCTACACCTTC. Its translation: CASSYSRGVGYTF.

The J gene is TRBJ2-3, the V gene TRBV5-5, with 7 bases that match TRBD2. The CDR3 has 14 residues. Germline values: CDR1 SGHKS, CDR2 YYEKEE (reference sequence). Losses at the gene ends were 4 bases for V and 6 bases for J; bases not matched to a gene: 8. The CDR3 DNA is TGTGCCAGCAGCCTCCACCCCGGGGGGGATACGCAGTATTTT. Amino acid sequence: CASSLHPGGDTQYF.

There are a few counts of this clonotype. The chain has TRBV15 and TRBJ2-5; 7 nucleotides align to TRBD2. The J segment lost 4 bases and the V segment lost 0 bases, leaving 2 bases of the junction unmatched. Germline V CDR1 and CDR2: LNHNV, YYDKDF (reference sequence). The CDR3 loop spans 14 amino acids. CDR3 nucleotides: TGTGCCACCAGCAGAGAGGGGGGGGGAGAGACCCAGTACTTC. Its protein product is CATSREGGGETQYF.